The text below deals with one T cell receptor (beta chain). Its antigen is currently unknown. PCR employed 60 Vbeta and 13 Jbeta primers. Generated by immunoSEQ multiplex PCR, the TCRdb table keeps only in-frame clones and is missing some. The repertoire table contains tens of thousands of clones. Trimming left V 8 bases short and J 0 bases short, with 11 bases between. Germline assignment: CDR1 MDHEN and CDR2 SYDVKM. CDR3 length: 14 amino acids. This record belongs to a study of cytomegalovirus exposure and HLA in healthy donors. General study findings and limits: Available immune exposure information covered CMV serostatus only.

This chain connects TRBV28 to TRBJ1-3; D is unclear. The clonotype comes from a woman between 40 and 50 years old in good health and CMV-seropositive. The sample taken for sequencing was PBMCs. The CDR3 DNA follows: TGTGCCAGCCAAGGAAGGAGCTCTGGAAACACCATATATTTT. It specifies CASQGRSSGNTIYF.